Detailed here is one T cell receptor (beta chain). The sample originates from a study of cytomegalovirus exposure and HLA in healthy donors. The PCR made use of 60 Vbeta and 13 Jbeta primers. TCRdb's copy holds only in-frame clones and misses some; the assay was immunoSEQ multiplex PCR. The sample includes about 47,000 clones. This clonotype was obtained from a male donor in good health and CMV-seronegative. Sequences were obtained from PBMCs.

CDR3 nucleotide sequence: TGCAGCGTTGGTGAGGGTTCGGGGAACACCATATATTTT. Translation: CSVGEGSGNTIYF. This chain joins TRBV29-1 and TRBJ1-3; the D is unclear. Trimming left V 4 bases short and J 7 bases short, with 14 bases between. Germline V CDR1 and CDR2: SQVTM, ANQGSEA. This CDR3 spans 13 amino acids.